This T cell receptor (beta chain) was found in a study of cytomegalovirus exposure and HLA in healthy donors. Sequencing used immunoSEQ multiplex PCR; TCRdb keeps in-frame clones, though not all of them. The data contain 90,000 to 140,000 clones, 86% of them singletons. Study-wide results and limits: Associated with cytomegalovirus, according to the listing, were approximately 160 TCR beta chains.

There are 15 residues in the CDR3. Trimming cost V 1 base and J 5 bases; bases outside gene matches: 4. Germline V gene sequence: CDR1 SGDLS, CDR2 YYNGEE. Note on this clone: Its antigen is as yet unknown.

V and J are TRBV9 and TRBJ2-2, with TRBD1 matching over 8 bases. The sequence derives from a woman aged 18-29 years in good health and CMV-seropositive. The sample comprised PBMCs. CDR3: CASSVYRGSTGELFF. CDR3 coding DNA: TGTGCCAGCAGCGTATACAGGGGGTCTACCGGGGAGCTGTTTTTT.